Described below is a single T cell receptor beta chain sequence and its context. Germline V gene sequence: CDR1 LNHNV, CDR2 YYDKDF (reference sequence). The CDR3 has 19 residues. Germline trimming cut 4 bases from V and 0 bases from J; bases unmatched to any gene: 13. Allocation to cohorts depended on clinical history reported by the participants. Exposed volunteers were people who met a COVID-19 case within 2 weeks before study entry. This record comes from a study of blood T cell repertoires in COVID-19. Overall study context: Sample material is recorded as cDNA or gDNA derived from T cells, B-cell-depleted T cells, or PBMCs.

Per the original data handling: Amplification of reference gene primers provided the estimated nucleated cell counts. Method: immunoSEQ multiplex PCR; TCRdb's copy keeps in-frame clones and lacks some. V and J calls and clone size are given by that table; D and trimming were obtained from the DNA. Here the sample spans nearly 300,000 clones, roughly 90% being singletons. The sequencing input was PBMCs or T cells enriched from blood (not recorded which). This clonotype was obtained from a woman aged 45-60 years who had been exposed to COVID-19. The chain carries TRBV15 and TRBJ1-5; 9 nucleotides match TRBD1. As DNA, the CDR3 is TGTGCCACCAGCACTCCGGTGGACAGGGGATTCTATAGCAATCAGCCCCAGCATTTT. This codes for CATSTPVDRGFYSNQPQHF. Full variable domain (remainder filled in from reference TRBV15 and TRBJ1-5): DAMVIQNPRYQVTQFGKPVTLSCSQTLNHNVMYWYQQKSSQAPKLLFHYYDKDFNNEADTPDNFQSRRPNTSFCFLDIRSPGLGDTAMYLCATSTPVDRGFYSNQPQHFGDGTRLSIL.